The T cell receptor (beta chain) described here comes from a study of blood T cells in healthy people across ages (dated by TCRdb to about 2015). At the level of the whole study: In model experiments, template switching captured about one uniquely barcoded TCR beta cDNA molecule for every two T cells. Using the same blood draw, the study looked at two additional independent replicas of 1 million unique cDNA reads for two donors, one aged 18 to 29 and the other aged 80 or older. The study measured age-related changes in TCR beta repertoire diversity using deep sequencing normalized with unique cDNA molecular identifiers. Donors of different ages were randomly distributed across sequencing lanes to avoid experimental bias. Donors were grouped into four age groups: young (average approximately 15 years), middle-aged (39), aged (around 66) and long-lived (around 82).

In regard to this clonotype: What antigen it recognizes has not been identified. Its ends do not fully match the called genes, so a read error is possible.

Broader findings and caveats from the paper: The CMV infection status of donors was not known, potentially confounding age-related changes in expanded clonotypes. A strong correlation was found between observed TCR beta diversity and the percentage of naive T cells measured by flow cytometry. Conclusive comparison of naive and antigen-experienced compartments was prevented by the profiling of bulk unsorted PBMCs. Compared with the aged group, more naive CD4+ T cells, fewer expanded clones and increased TCR diversity were shown by the long-lived group, suggesting age selection. Estimates of total diversity based on one million sequenced T cells were considered lower bounds and underestimates. As age increased, observed TCR beta diversity per million T cells dropped in a roughly linear way, and a significant reduction was already evident by age 40.

Receptor amplification or capture employed 5' RACE. The listed sequencing device is Illumina HiSeq 2500. A second roughly 6 to 12 cycle PCR used a sample-barcoded 5' primer and a J-beta primer mix. A template-switch 5' adaptor carrying 12 random nucleotides introduced a unique molecular identifier onto each TCR beta cDNA molecule. Each sample yielded at least 3 million CDR3-containing paired-end reads. First-strand cDNA was synthesized from all RNA with the Mint cDNA synthesis kit, primed by a TRBC-specific oligonucleotide. All cDNA was treated with uracil-DNA glycosylase and then went through a first 18-cycle PCR with the universal primers M1SS and BC2_uni_R. For the original study's pipeline: Normalization of each sample was performed by random selection of 1 million high-quality reads, each carrying a distinct molecular identifier. Reads with shared molecular identifiers were discarded instead of being binned into consensus sequences. MiTCR, with a Q25 quality threshold and the strictest error-elimination algorithm, was used for CDR3 identification, clonotype clustering and error correction. A nonparametric unseen species model with Euler transformation was used to estimate lower-bound total TCR beta diversity. The raw public data were reprocessed by TCRdb itself: fastp quality trimming at Q25, MiXCR clonotype calling, in-frame beta chains only. Identical CDR3 proteins give one entry, which carries the most common genes and DNA. What appears here as the V and J calls and clone size reflects TCRdb's work, not the paper's. The sample records 1.5 million to 1.9 million distinct CDR3 sequences, approximately 43% of which are singletons. The ten most abundant clones make up less than 5% of the sample.

CDR1 and CDR2 are drawn from the germline V gene (reference sequence): SEHNR, FQNEAQ. From the cysteine through the phenylalanine, the CDR3 covers 15 amino acids. Just the 45-base CDR3 DNA is kept, in frame starting at base 1. Donors were 39 systemically healthy Caucasian individuals from Russia aged 6 to 90 years. Each donor gave ten milliliters of peripheral blood, collected into EDTA-treated Vacutainer tubes. Ficoll-Paque density-gradient centrifugation was used to isolate PBMCs, with at least 7 million per sample. Total RNA, at least 6 micrograms per sample, was extracted from PBMCs with Trizol reagent. Naive CD45RAhigh/CD27high T cell percentages were measured by flow cytometry on a PBMC aliquot from every donor.

Sequenced sample: blood. The clonotype originates from a woman aged 18-29 years in good health. The rearrangement combines TRBV7-9 with TRBJ2-1, with TRBD2 tentatively as D gene (6 bases match). The sequence in DNA is TGTGCCGGCAGCCACGGGACTGAAATATTCTATGAGCAGTTCTTC. Its protein product is CAGSHGTEIFYEQFF.